This is a list of T cell receptor beta chains from one sample in a study of T cell responses to AZD1222 COVID-19 vaccine. Data came from immunoSEQ multiplex PCR; TCRdb stores just in-frame clones and leaves some out. There are some 30,000 clones in the sample; approximately 91% occur only once, and around 1.4% lies in the top ten. Sequences were derived from peripheral blood, sampled on day 0 of AZD1222 vaccination. The receptors here all came from an adult in good health. The CDR3 runs from the conserved cysteine through the conserved F or W. Each record gives: D gene, clone size, J gene, CDR3 length, V gene, CDR3 protein, CDR3 DNA. D genes are given only for firm matches. Some rows have no size entry. The others give once, few or many, or a class for an expanded clone.

-,-,TRBJ1-5,14,TRBV6-5,CASSSRGSNQPQHF,TGTGCCAGCAGTTCCCGCGGTAGCAATCAGCCCCAGCATTTT
-,-,TRBJ2-6,17,TRBV11-2,CASSLVRGGAGANVLTF,TGTGCCAGCAGCTTAGTCAGGGGAGGCGCTGGGGCCAACGTCCTGACTTTC
-,-,TRBJ2-3,17,TRBV7-8,CASSRLPDSLGTDTQYF,TGTGCCAGCAGCCGCCTGCCGGACAGTCTTGGCACAGATACGCAGTATTTT
-,-,TRBJ1-1,14,TRBV5-4,CASSLDPGATEAFF,TGTGCCAGCAGCTTAGACCCAGGGGCCACTGAAGCTTTCTTT
-,-,TRBJ2-4,12,TRBV2,CASSGTINIQYF,TGTGCCAGCAGTGGGACTATAAACATTCAGTACTTC
TRBD2,-,TRBJ2-3,17,TRBV4-2,CASSQDLREGNTDTQYF,TGTGCCAGCAGCCAAGATCTCCGGGAGGGTAACACAGATACGCAGTATTTT
-,-,TRBJ1-1,15,TRBV6-5,CASSYGLLTNTEAFF,TGTGCCAGCAGTTACGGACTCCTCACGAACACTGAAGCTTTCTTT
-,-,TRBJ1-2,11,TRBV19,CASAGNYGYTF,TGTGCCAGTGCAGGGAACTATGGCTACACCTTC
-,-,TRBJ1-4,14,TRBV6-5,CASSYSRGSEKLFF,TGTGCCAGCAGTTACTCGCGGGGATCTGAAAAACTGTTTTTT
-,-,TRBJ2-1,15,TRBV7-2,CASSLALGDYNEQFF,TGTGCCAGCAGCTTAGCGCTAGGGGACTACAATGAGCAGTTCTTC
TRBD1,-,TRBJ2-4,14,TRBV7-8,CASSLDRGKNIQYF,TGTGCCAGCAGCTTGGACAGGGGGAAAAACATTCAGTACTTC
TRBD1,once,TRBJ1-5,15,TRBV2,CASTEGALGQQPQHF,TGTGCCAGCACCGAGGGGGCCCTAGGGCAACAGCCCCAGCATTTT
-,once,TRBJ2-7,13,TRBV7-2,CASSFRARFEQYF,TGTGCCAGCAGCTTTAGGGCTAGGTTCGAGCAGTACTTC
TRBD1,-,TRBJ1-5,15,TRBV25-1,CASSSDRGSNQPQHF,TGTGCCAGCAGTTCTGACAGGGGCAGCAATCAGCCCCAGCATTTT
TRBD2,-,TRBJ2-5,16,TRBV4-3,CASSQDTAGGRGTQYF,TGCGCCAGCAGCCAAGATACGGCGGGAGGGAGGGGGACCCAGTACTTC
-,-,TRBJ1-5,15,TRBV19,CASSVRGVSNQPQHF,TGTGCCAGTAGTGTCAGGGGAGTTAGCAATCAGCCCCAGCATTTT
-,-,TRBJ2-7,13,TRBV6-5,CASSSPRGLEQYF,TGTGCCAGCAGTTCCCCCCGCGGGCTCGAGCAGTACTTC
TRBD1,-,TRBJ1-5,13,TRBV10-3,CATRDREGQPQHF,TGTGCCACCCGGGACAGGGAGGGCCAGCCCCAGCATTTT
-,once,TRBJ2-7,17,TRBV4-2,CASSRLPPGLSSYEQYF,TGTGCCAGCAGCCGCCTCCCACCGGGACTTAGCTCCTACGAGCAGTACTTC
-,-,TRBJ1-4,15,TRBV30,CAWTQGLATNEKLFF,TGTGCCTGGACGCAGGGGCTTGCAACTAATGAAAAACTGTTTTTT
TRBD2,-,TRBJ2-5,17,TRBV5-1,CASRFGLAGGLQETQYF,TGCGCCAGCAGGTTCGGACTAGCGGGAGGTCTCCAAGAGACCCAGTACTTC
TRBD1,-,TRBJ1-5,18,TRBV20-1,CSASRSAGQGGRNQPQHF,TGCAGTGCTAGTCGCAGCGCGGGACAGGGTGGGCGCAATCAGCCCCAGCATTTT
TRBD1,once,TRBJ2-7,16,TRBV2,CASSVTGGFVLHEQYF,TGTGCCAGCAGTGTCACAGGGGGCTTCGTGCTCCACGAGCAGTACTTC
-,-,TRBJ2-1,16,TRBV9,CASSVDPGRSYNEQFF,TGTGCCAGCAGCGTGGATCCAGGCCGCTCCTACAATGAGCAGTTCTTC
TRBD1,-,TRBJ1-4,15,TRBV10-3,CAIRPGQGGDEKLFF,TGTGCCATCAGGCCGGGACAGGGAGGGGATGAAAAACTGTTTTTT
-,-,TRBJ2-5,13,TRBV5-1,CASSTGTGETQYF,TGCGCCAGCAGCACGGGAACAGGCGAGACCCAGTACTTC
-,-,TRBJ2-3,14,TRBV3-1/TRBV3-2,CASSQSDKTDTQYF,TGTGCCAGCAGCCAATCGGACAAGACCGATACGCAGTATTTT
TRBD2,-,TRBJ2-7,12,TRBV7-2,CASSRDYYEQYF,TGTGCCAGCAGCCGGGACTACTACGAGCAGTACTTC
TRBD1,-,TRBJ2-2,15,TRBV5-1,CASRLGSGGTGELFF,TGCGCCAGCAGATTAGGGTCAGGGGGCACCGGGGAGCTGTTTTTT
-,-,TRBJ1-4,14,TRBV28,CASSGAGPNEKLFF,TGTGCCAGCAGTGGAGCGGGCCCTAATGAAAAACTGTTTTTT
TRBD2,-,TRBJ2-1,16,TRBV6-6,CASRTSGRAFYNEQFF,TGTGCCAGCAGAACTAGCGGGAGGGCCTTCTACAATGAGCAGTTCTTC
TRBD1,-,TRBJ1-6,13,TRBV3-1/TRBV3-2,CASQWTGDSPLHF,TGTGCCAGCCAGTGGACAGGGGATTCACCCCTCCACTTT
-,-,TRBJ1-2,13,TRBV4-1,CASSQETARGYTF,TGCGCCAGCAGCCAAGAAACTGCACGCGGCTACACCTTC
-,-,TRBJ1-3,17,TRBV3-1/TRBV3-2,CASSRPRQFLSGNTIYF,TGTGCCAGCAGCCGCCCTAGACAGTTCCTCTCTGGAAACACCATATATTTT
-,-,TRBJ1-2,15,TRBV2,CASSKNPDLNYGYTF,TGTGCCAGCAGTAAAAACCCAGACCTTAACTATGGCTACACCTTC
-,-,TRBJ1-1,15,TRBV7-6,CASSSVGGPNTEAFF,TGTGCCAGCAGTTCTGTGGGGGGGCCGAACACTGAAGCTTTCTTT
TRBD2,-,TRBJ2-1,15,TRBV14,CASSRLAGEKNEQFF,TGTGCCAGCAGCCGACTAGCGGGAGAGAAGAATGAGCAGTTCTTC
-,once,TRBJ1-1,13,TRBV5-1,CASSLVINTEAFF,TGCGCCAGCAGCTTGGTCATAAACACTGAAGCTTTCTTT
-,-,TRBJ2-1,14,TRBV10-3,CATIQGLSYNEQFF,TGTGCCACCATACAGGGTCTCTCCTACAATGAGCAGTTCTTC
-,-,TRBJ1-5,15,TRBV6-6,CASSYSRGQNQPQHF,TGTGCCAGCAGTTACTCGAGGGGACAAAATCAGCCCCAGCATTTT
-,-,TRBJ2-1,14,TRBV5-1,CASSSDSSWDEQFF,TGCGCCAGCAGCTCGGACAGCTCCTGGGACGAGCAGTTCTTC
TRBD1,-,TRBJ1-5,14,TRBV10-3,CAISGTGFNQPQHF,TGTGCCATCAGTGGGACAGGGTTCAATCAGCCCCAGCATTTT
TRBD1,-,TRBJ2-5,15,TRBV25-1,CASSESSRTGGTQYF,TGTGCCAGCAGTGAGTCTTCCCGGACAGGCGGGACCCAGTACTTC
-,-,TRBJ2-4,16,TRBV5-4,CASSLGGRESKNIQYF,TGTGCCAGCAGCTTGGGGGGCAGGGAGTCCAAAAACATTCAGTACTTC
TRBD1,-,TRBJ1-2,13,TRBV24-1,CATSEPGQLDYTF,TGTGCCACCAGTGAGCCGGGACAGCTGGACTACACCTTC
TRBD2,-,TRBJ2-5,15,TRBV5-1,CASSLARGNQETQYF,TGCGCCAGCAGCTTGGCGCGGGGGAACCAAGAGACCCAGTACTTC